Shown below are 5 T cell receptor beta chains from a single sample sequenced in a study of blood T cell repertoires in COVID-19. The protocol was immunoSEQ multiplex PCR, while the TCRdb copy is restricted to in-frame clones and leaves out a portion. Of fewer than 250,000 clones listed, over 80% are singletons. Sequenced material: peripheral blood. The source of these receptors is an older woman with COVID-19, enrolled during active disease.

This clone was found a few times. A junction end diverges from the germline sequence, so it may reflect a read error. The chain couples TRBV7-7 to TRBJ1-6; 7 bases are shared with TRBD1. Germline loops: CDR1 SSHAT, CDR2 FNYEAQ (reference sequence). CDR3 length: 13 amino acids. The CDR3 loop is CASSLTGDSPLHF. As DNA, the CDR3 is TGTGCTAGCAGCCTTACAGGGGACTCACCCCTCCACTTT.

The V gene is TRBV19, the J gene TRBJ2-2, with 7 bases matching TRBD1. Germline V gene sequence: CDR1 LNHDA, CDR2 SQIVND (reference sequence). This CDR3 has 17 residues. V lost 2 bases to trimming and J lost 4 bases; unmatched junction nucleotides: 10. For the CDR3, the DNA is TGTGCCAGTAGTATACGGTCTGTCAGGGGGAGCACCGGGGAGCTGTTTTTT. Encoded protein: CASSIRSVRGSTGELFF.

The V gene is TRBV18, the J gene TRBJ1-6; 7 bases match TRBD1. V was clipped by 3 bases and J by 2 bases; unmatched bases: 7. The CDR3 length is 17 residues. Per the germline V gene, CDR1 is KGHSH and CDR2 is LQKENI. The CDR3 sequence: CASSPTGRGTYNSPLHF. The CDR3 nucleotides read TGTGCCAGCTCACCGACAGGGAGAGGCACCTATAATTCACCCCTCCACTTT.

The V call is TRBV29-1, the J call TRBJ2-2; 10 nucleotides agree with TRBD1. The CDR3 loop spans 14 amino acids. Germline V lookup: CDR1 SQVTM, CDR2 ANQGSEA. Trimming at V came to 5 bases and at J to 6 bases, leaving 6 bases not matched to a gene. DNA for the CDR3: TGCAGCGTTTCCGGGACAGGGGATTCCGGGGAGCTGTTTTTT. It is translated as CSVSGTGDSGELFF.

The CDR3, as DNA: TGTGCCAGCAGCCAACATGGGGTCCTTCGGCGGGAGTGGGAGGAGCAGTACTTC. It is translated as CASSQHGVLRREWEEQYF. The V and J genes are TRBV4-2 and TRBJ2-7, with 7 nucleotides matching TRBD2. The CDR3 is 18 amino acids. V was pared by 2 bases and J by 7 bases, with 20 bases of the junction left unmatched. Germline CDR1 is LGHNA and CDR2 is YNFKEQ.